There are many counts of the clone carrying this T cell receptor beta chain. The antigen remains unidentified. The sample originates from a study of T cell repertoires in cytomegalovirus infection. Across the study: Evidence of both CMV infection and a matching HLA type came from public TCR beta signatures.

TCRdb re-called the reads with MiXCR, one entry per CDR3 protein. The table lists a few hundred thousand distinct CDR3 sequences, more than 8% of them singletons. The CDR3 covers 17 residues. The V gene end was trimmed by 2 bases and the J gene end by 3 bases; junction bases not matched to a gene: 7. In germline, CDR1 is MNHNY, CDR2 SVGAGI (reference sequence). Study results and caveats: Cumulative frequency (of public TCR beta family members) identified carriers of CMV plus the relevant HLA.

The chain recombines TRBV6-6 with TRBJ1-5; 10 nucleotides match TRBD1. The source material was PBMCs. The origin of this receptor is a human donor in good health (CMV status not recorded). Some clones in this sample may be carry-over from other donors' samples. The CDR3 sequence is CASSYRGQGVSNQPQHF. CDR3 DNA: TGTGCCAGCAGTTACCGTGGACAGGGGGTATCCAATCAGCCCCAGCATTTT.